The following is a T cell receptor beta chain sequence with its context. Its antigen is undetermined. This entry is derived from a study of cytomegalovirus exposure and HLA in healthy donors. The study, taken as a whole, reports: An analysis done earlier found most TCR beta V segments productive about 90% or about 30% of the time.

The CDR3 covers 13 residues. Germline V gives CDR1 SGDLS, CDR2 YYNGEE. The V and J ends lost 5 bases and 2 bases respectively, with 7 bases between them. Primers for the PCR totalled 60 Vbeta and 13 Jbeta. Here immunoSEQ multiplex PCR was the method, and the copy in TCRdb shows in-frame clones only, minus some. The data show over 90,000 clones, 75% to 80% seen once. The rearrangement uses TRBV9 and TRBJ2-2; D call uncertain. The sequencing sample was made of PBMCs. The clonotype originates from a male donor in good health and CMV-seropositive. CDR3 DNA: TGTGCCAGCAGTGGCAGTAACACCGGGGAGCTGTTTTTT. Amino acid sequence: CASSGSNTGELFF.